Listed below are T cell receptor beta chains from one sample, sequenced in a study of HIV-infected patients and healthy controls. MiXCR was run by TCRdb on the 5' RACE reads, yielding one entry per CDR3 protein. Seen here are approximately 64,000 distinct CDR3 sequences, less than 20% observed once, and the top ten hold around 1.4%. What was sequenced was CD4+ T cells from blood. These receptors were collected from a human donor in good health. Both conserved end residues are part of each CDR3.

V: TRBV29-1
J: TRBJ2-3
CDR3: CSVVPPVGADTQYF

V: TRBV12-3/TRBV12-4
J: TRBJ1-5
CDR3: CASSLAMGQGFKQPQHF

V: TRBV7-2
J: TRBJ2-6
CDR3: CASSRRGRKGANVLTF

V: TRBV24-1
J: TRBJ1-2
CDR3: CATSDPARGLNYGYTF

V: TRBV3-1
J: TRBJ1-2
CDR3: CASSQGGRGTYGYTF

V: TRBV7-3
J: TRBJ2-5
CDR3: CASSGGQGETQYF

V: TRBV24-1
J: TRBJ2-3
CDR3: CATSDDPTGREDTQYF

V: TRBV13
J: TRBJ1-1
CDR3: CASSPLRTLHTEAFF

V: TRBV3-1
J: TRBJ2-2
CDR3: CASSPREGTGELFF

V: TRBV25-1
J: TRBJ1-2
CDR3: CASSEVLTPNYGYTF

V: TRBV5-1
J: TRBJ2-3
CDR3: CASSFHYTDTQYF

V: TRBV12-3/TRBV12-4
J: TRBJ1-2
CDR3: CASSRDSAYGYTF

V: TRBV3-1
J: TRBJ1-3
CDR3: CASSGTGTGGNTIYF

V: TRBV20-1
J: TRBJ1-5
CDR3: CSALSTGGVRNQPQHF

V: TRBV6-1
J: TRBJ1-5
CDR3: CASSDPRGPNSNQPQHF

V: TRBV19
J: TRBJ1-3
CDR3: CASSMRTGSPDTIYF

V: TRBV6-6
J: TRBJ1-1
CDR3: CASSFSRGGNTEAFF

V: TRBV29-1
J: TRBJ2-5
CDR3: CSVNPGTQETQYF

V: TRBV20-1
J: TRBJ2-5
CDR3: CSANKGASEETQYF

V: TRBV20-1
J: TRBJ2-5
CDR3: CSATRGAGETQYF

V: TRBV2
J: TRBJ1-5
CDR3: CASTQENQPQHF

V: TRBV7-8
J: TRBJ1-1
CDR3: CASSTGVGTEAFF

V: TRBV5-4
J: TRBJ2-5
CDR3: CASSPQGTKTQYF

V: TRBV7-2
J: TRBJ2-5
CDR3: CASSLSATGGQETQYF

V: TRBV19
J: TRBJ1-4
CDR3: CASSITHRATNEKLFF

V: TRBV7-2
J: TRBJ1-2
CDR3: CASSPAGDTGLGYTF

V: TRBV2
J: TRBJ2-5
CDR3: CASKYQETQYF

V: TRBV7-9
J: TRBJ1-4
CDR3: CASSFTGAGANEKLFF

V: TRBV20-1
J: TRBJ1-1
CDR3: CSARAGSPSEAFF

V: TRBV12-3/TRBV12-4
J: TRBJ1-1
CDR3: CASIGGVGTEAFF

V: TRBV15
J: TRBJ1-6
CDR3: CATSRDRGRNSPLHF

V: TRBV10-3
J: TRBJ1-2
CDR3: CAISEGTGGYGYTF

V: TRBV3-1
J: TRBJ2-1
CDR3: CASSQDPGLLSSYNEQFF

V: TRBV19
J: TRBJ2-3
CDR3: CASSGQGRVDTQYF

V: TRBV4-3
J: TRBJ1-3
CDR3: CASSQDSGNTIYF

V: TRBV20-1
J: TRBJ2-1
CDR3: CSASKEDEQFF

V: TRBV7-9
J: TRBJ2-4
CDR3: CASSSTAGTGGIQYF

V: TRBV7-2
J: TRBJ1-5
CDR3: CASSPYFDSRPQHF

V: TRBV5-1
J: TRBJ2-7
CDR3: CASSTGTSHLGGEQYF